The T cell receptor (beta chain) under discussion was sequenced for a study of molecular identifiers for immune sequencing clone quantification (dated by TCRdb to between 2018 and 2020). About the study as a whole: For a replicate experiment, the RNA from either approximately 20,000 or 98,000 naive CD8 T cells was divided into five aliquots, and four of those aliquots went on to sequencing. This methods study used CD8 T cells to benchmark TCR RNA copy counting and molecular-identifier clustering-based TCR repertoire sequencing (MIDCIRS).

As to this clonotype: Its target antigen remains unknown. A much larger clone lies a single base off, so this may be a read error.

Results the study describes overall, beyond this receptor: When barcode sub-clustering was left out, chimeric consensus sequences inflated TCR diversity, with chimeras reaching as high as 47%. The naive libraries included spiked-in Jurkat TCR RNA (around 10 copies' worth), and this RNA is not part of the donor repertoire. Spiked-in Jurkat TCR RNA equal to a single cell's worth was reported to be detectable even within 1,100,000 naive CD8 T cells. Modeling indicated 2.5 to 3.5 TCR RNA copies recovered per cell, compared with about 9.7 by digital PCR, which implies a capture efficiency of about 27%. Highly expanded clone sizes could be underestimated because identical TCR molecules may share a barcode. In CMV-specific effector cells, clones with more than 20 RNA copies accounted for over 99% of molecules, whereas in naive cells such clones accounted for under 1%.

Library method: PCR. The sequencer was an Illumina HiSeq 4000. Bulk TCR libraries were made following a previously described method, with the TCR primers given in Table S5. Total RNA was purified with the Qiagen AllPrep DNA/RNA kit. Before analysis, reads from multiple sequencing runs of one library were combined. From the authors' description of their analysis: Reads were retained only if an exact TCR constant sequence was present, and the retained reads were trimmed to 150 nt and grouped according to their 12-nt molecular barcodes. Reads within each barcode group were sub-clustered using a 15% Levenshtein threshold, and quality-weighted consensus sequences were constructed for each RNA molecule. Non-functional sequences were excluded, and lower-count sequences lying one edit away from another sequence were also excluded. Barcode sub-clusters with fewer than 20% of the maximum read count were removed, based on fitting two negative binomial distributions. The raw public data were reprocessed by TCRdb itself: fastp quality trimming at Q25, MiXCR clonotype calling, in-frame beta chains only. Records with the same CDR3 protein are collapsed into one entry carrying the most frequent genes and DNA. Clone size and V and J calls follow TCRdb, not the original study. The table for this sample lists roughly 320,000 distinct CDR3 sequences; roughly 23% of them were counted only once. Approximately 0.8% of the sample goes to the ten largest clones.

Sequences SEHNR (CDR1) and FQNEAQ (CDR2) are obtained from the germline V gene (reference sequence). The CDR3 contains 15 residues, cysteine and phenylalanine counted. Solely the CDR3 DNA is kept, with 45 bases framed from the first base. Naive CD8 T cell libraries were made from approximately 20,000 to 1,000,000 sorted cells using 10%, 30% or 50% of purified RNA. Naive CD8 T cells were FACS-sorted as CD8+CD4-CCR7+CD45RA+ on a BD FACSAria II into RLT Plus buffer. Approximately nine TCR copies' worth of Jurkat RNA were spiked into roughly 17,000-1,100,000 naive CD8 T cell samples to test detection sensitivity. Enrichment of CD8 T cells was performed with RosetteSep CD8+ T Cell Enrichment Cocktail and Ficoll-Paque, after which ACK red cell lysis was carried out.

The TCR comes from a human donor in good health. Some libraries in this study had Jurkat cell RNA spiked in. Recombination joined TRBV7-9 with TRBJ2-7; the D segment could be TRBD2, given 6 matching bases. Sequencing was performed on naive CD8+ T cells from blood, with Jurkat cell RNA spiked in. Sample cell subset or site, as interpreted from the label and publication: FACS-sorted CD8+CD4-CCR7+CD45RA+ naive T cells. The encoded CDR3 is CAGSSLTTGTHEQYF. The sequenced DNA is TGTGCCGGCAGCTCGCTCACTACCGGGACTCACGAGCAGTACTTC. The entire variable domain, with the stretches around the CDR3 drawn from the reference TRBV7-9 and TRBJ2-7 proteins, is DTGVSQNPRHKITKRGQNVTFRCDPISEHNRLYWYRQTLGQGPEFLTYFQNEAQLEKSRLLSDRFSAERPKGSFSTLEIQRTEQGDSAMYLCAGSSLTTGTHEQYFGPGTRLTVT.